Listed below are T cell receptor beta chains from one sample, sequenced in a study of blood T cells in healthy people across ages. TCRdb redid the calling of the 5' RACE reads with MiXCR, one entry per CDR3 protein. The repertoire holds roughly 700,000 distinct CDR3 sequences, roughly 30% seen once, with roughly 14% in the top ten. Input material: blood. The receptors derive from a woman aged 80 or over in good health. The conserved cysteine and the conserved F or W are not part of the CDR3 here. A D gene is named only where the DNA matches it firmly.

cdr3_length	d_call	v_call	j_call	cdr3_aa
11	.	TRBV12-3/TRBV12-4	TRBJ2-5	ASRKSRGETQY
15	TRBD2	TRBV29-1	TRBJ2-5	SGWDSLAGQARETQY
14	.	TRBV7-2	TRBJ2-3	ASSLAGSRSTDTRY
13	.	TRBV28	TRBJ2-3	ASSFPRAGTDTQY
13	.	TRBV20-1	TRBJ1-5	SARDPGAGNQPQH
13	.	TRBV28	TRBJ2-7	ASRGLRGGGYEQY
11	TRBD1	TRBV29-1	TRBJ2-7	SAEQGGTYEQY
13	.	TRBV9	TRBJ2-1	ASSVSGGRINEQF
13	TRBD2	TRBV20-1	TRBJ2-2	SAPRLAGVTGELF
12	.	TRBV6-5	TRBJ2-7	ASSYRYPGTEQY
12	.	TRBV5-1	TRBJ2-7	ASSLVIAPYEQY
14	TRBD1	TRBV3-1	TRBJ2-3	ASSQDTGGGTDTQY
17	TRBD2	TRBV15	TRBJ2-3	ATSSGLDKARVLADTQY
12	TRBD2	TRBV5-1	TRBJ2-3	ASSLRGEADTQY
12	.	TRBV9	TRBJ2-7	VSSPSGVGYEQY
10	.	TRBV30	TRBJ2-3	AWSAQLDTQY
14	.	TRBV12-3/TRBV12-4	TRBJ2-3	ASSFKRLTSTDTQY
13	.	TRBV20-1	TRBJ1-5	SARAGVWGNQPQH
16	.	TRBV3-1	TRBJ2-7	ASSQEAWDEGGSYEQY
13	.	TRBV7-9	TRBJ2-7	ASSPEGSESYEQY
12	.	TRBV28	TRBJ2-7	ASSPRDTLMEQY
12	TRBD1	TRBV2	TRBJ1-2	ASRAGQGARGYT
13	TRBD1	TRBV7-9	TRBJ2-5	ASSPGDRDPETQY
13	TRBD2	TRBV20-1	TRBJ2-7	SAGTSGALTYEQY
15	TRBD2	TRBV7-2	TRBJ2-1	ASSPGAGLALLNEQF
14	TRBD2	TRBV20-1	TRBJ2-1	SARDLQVAGGHEQF
12	TRBD2	TRBV6-5	.	ASSRREGLYEQY
16	.	TRBV6-5	TRBJ2-1	ASSYAGRRLHEYNEQF
13	.	TRBV7-3	TRBJ2-7	ASSLEGAMNYEQY
13	.	TRBV12-3/TRBV12-4	TRBJ2-3	ASSLGGLRADTEY
13	TRBD2	TRBV7-2	TRBJ2-1	ASSFLAGSVYEQF
13	TRBD2	TRBV12-3/TRBV12-4	TRBJ2-7	ASSAGGRGAYEQY
10	.	TRBV6-6	TRBJ1-1	ASLRTNTEAF
16	TRBD2	TRBV20-1	TRBJ2-5	SASSYVDGRGFQETQY
11	.	TRBV20-1	TRBJ2-1	SASTLAHNEQF
12	.	TRBV28	TRBJ2-1	ASSPYGAYNEQF
15	.	TRBV20-1	TRBJ2-1	SARDFRGVGSYNEQF
13	.	TRBV7-2	TRBJ1-5	ASSLGSYSNQPQH
12	TRBD1	TRBV5-1	TRBJ2-7	ASSWDRSSYEQY
12	TRBD1	TRBV4-1	TRBJ1-5	ASSKGQAPEPQH
12	TRBD2	TRBV20-1	TRBJ2-1	SALPSGAINEQF
13	.	TRBV5-1	TRBJ2-3	ASSSEAGWGDTQY
12	TRBD1	TRBV24-1	TRBJ2-1	ATKPRTGANEQF
14	.	TRBV12-3/TRBV12-4	TRBJ2-6	ASRTPGISGANVLT
9	.	TRBV20-1	TRBJ1-6	SARGRGPLH
10	.	TRBV7-9	TRBJ2-1	ASSFLGVEQF
11	.	TRBV29-1	TRBJ1-1	SVEDRESTEAF
12	TRBD1	TRBV20-1	TRBJ2-5	SAMPGQGAREQY
14	TRBD1	TRBV12-3/TRBV12-4	TRBJ2-3	ASSSQTGVRTDTQY
14	.	TRBV9	TRBJ2-3	ASSVGADKFTDTQY
15	TRBD1	TRBV7-2	TRBJ2-5	ASSKGSGRGRRETQY
14	TRBD1	TRBV25-1	.	ASRPRQGIPYNEQY
15	.	TRBV7-2	TRBJ2-2	ASSLERRTRNTGELF
10	.	TRBV12-5	TRBJ2-7	ASGPTLGEQY
14	.	TRBV27	TRBJ2-7	ASSLSFKRSSYEQY
11	.	TRBV18	TRBJ1-1	ASTTPGRTEAF
13	TRBD1	TRBV11-1	TRBJ1-2	AGSLQGRTNYGYT